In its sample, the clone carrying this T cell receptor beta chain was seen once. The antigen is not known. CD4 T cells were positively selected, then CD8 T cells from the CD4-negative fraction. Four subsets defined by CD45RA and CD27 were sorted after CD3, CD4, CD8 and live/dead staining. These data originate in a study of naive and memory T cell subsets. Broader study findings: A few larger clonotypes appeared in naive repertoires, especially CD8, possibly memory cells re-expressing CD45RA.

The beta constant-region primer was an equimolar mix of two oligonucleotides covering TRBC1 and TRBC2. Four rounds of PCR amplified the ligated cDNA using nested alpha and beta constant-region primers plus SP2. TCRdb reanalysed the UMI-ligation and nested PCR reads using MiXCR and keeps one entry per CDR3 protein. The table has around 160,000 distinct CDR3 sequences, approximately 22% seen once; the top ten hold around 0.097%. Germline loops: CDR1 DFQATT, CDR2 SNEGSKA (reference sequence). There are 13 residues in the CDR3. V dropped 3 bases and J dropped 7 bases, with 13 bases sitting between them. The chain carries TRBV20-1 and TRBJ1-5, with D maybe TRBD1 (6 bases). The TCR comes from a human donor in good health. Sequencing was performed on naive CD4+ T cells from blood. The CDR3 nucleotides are TGCAGTGCTAGTGATGGCAGGGGCCAGCCCCAGCATTTT. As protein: CSASDGRGQPQHF.